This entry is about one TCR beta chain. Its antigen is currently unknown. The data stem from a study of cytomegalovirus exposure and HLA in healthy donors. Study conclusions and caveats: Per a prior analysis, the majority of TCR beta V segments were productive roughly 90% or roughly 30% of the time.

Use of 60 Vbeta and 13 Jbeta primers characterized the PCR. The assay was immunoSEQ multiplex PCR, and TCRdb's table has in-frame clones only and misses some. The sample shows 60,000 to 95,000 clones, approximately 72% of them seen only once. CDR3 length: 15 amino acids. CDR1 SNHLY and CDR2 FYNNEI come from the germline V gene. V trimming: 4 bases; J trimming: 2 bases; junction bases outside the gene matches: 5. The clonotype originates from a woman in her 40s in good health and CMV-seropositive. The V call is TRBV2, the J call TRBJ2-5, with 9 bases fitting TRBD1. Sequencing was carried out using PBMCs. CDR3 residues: CASSGGQGKQETQYF. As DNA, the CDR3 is TGTGCCAGCAGTGGGGGACAGGGAAAACAAGAGACCCAGTACTTC.